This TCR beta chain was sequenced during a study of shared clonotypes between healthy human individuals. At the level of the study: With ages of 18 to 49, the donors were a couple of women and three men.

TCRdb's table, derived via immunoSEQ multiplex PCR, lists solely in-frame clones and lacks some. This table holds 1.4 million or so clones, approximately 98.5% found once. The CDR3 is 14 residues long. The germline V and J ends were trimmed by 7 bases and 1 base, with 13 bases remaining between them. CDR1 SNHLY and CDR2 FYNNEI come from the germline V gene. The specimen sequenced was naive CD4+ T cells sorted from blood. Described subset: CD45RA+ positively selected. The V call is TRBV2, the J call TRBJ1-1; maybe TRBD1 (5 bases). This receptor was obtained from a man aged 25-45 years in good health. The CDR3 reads CASTRGGKNTEAFF. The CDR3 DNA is TGTGCCAGCACCCGGGGGGGGAAGAACACTGAAGCTTTCTTT.